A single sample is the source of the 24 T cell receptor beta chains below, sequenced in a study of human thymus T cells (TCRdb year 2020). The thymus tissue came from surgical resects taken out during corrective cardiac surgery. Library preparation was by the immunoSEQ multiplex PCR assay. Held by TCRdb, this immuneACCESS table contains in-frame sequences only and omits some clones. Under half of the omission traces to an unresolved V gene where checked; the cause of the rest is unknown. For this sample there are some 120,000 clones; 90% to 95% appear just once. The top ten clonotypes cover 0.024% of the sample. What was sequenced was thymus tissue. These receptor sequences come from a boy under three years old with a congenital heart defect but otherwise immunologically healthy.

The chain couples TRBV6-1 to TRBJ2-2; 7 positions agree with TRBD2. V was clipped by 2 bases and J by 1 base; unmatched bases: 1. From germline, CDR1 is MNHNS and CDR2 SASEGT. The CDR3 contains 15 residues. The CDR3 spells CASSEKRGNTGELFF. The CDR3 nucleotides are TGTGCCAGCAGTGAAAAGCGGGGGAACACCGGGGAGCTGTTTTTT.

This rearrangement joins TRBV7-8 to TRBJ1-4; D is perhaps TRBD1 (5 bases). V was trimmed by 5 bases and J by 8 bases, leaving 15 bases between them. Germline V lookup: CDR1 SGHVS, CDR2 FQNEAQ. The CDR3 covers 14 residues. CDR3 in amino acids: CASSPRQMGEKLFF. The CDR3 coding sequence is TGTGCCAGCAGCCCGCGACAGATGGGGGAAAAACTGTTTTTT.

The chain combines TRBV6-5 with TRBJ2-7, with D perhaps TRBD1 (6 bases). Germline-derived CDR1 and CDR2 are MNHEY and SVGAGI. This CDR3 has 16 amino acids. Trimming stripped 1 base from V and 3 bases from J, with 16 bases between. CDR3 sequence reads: CASSYYPVTGNYEQYF. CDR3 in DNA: TGTGCCAGCAGTTACTATCCAGTAACAGGGAACTACGAGCAGTACTTC.

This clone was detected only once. CDR3 in DNA: TGTGCCAGCAGTTGGGCGAACGGGGGCGGGGAGCTGTTTTTT. Its protein is CASSWANGGGELFF. The chain recombines TRBV28 with TRBJ2-2; tentatively, D is TRBD2 (6 bases). V was shortened by 4 bases and J by 7 bases, with 13 bases between the two germline ends. The CDR3 is 14 amino acids. Germline-derived CDR1 and CDR2 are MDHEN and SYDVKM.

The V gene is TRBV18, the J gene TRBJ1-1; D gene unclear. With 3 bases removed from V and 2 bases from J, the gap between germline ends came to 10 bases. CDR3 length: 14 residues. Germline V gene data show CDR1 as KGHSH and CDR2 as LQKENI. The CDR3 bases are TGTGCCAGCTCACCCGACTTGAGAAACACTGAAGCTTTCTTT. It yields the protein CASSPDLRNTEAFF.

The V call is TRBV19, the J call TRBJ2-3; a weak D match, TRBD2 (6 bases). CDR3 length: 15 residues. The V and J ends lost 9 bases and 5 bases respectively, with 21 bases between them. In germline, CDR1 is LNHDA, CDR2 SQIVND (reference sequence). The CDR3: CASNLGGRRGDTQYF. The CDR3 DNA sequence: TGTGCCAGCAACCTGGGGGGACGAAGGGGAGATACGCAGTATTTT.

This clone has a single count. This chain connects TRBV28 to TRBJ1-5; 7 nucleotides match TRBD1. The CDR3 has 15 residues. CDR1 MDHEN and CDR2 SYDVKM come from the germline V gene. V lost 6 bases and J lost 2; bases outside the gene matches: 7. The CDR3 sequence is CASSLTGMGNQPQHF. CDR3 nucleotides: TGTGCCAGCAGCCTGACAGGGATGGGCAATCAGCCCCAGCATTTT.

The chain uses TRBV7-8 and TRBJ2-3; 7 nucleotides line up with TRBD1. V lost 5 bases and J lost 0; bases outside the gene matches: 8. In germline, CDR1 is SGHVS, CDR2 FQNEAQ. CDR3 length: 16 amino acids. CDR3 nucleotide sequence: TGTGCCAGCAGCCTTGCGACAGGGTCTAGCACAGATACGCAGTATTTT. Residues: CASSLATGSSTDTQYF.

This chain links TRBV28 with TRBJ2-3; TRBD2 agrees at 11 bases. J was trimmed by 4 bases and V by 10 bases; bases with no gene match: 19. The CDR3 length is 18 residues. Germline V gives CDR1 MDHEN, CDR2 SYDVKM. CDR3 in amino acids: CATATLHLSGGGADTQYF. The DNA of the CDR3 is TGTGCCACCGCGACCCTGCACCTTAGCGGGGGGGGTGCAGATACGCAGTATTTT.

The CDR3 is CASSLGTGPTYNSPLHF. For the CDR3, the DNA is TGTGCCAGCAGTTTAGGGACAGGGCCCACCTATAATTCACCCCTCCACTTT. The rearrangement uses TRBV28 and TRBJ1-6, with 9 bases fitting TRBD1. V trimming: 2 bases; J trimming: 2 bases; junction bases outside the gene matches: 4. Germline CDR1 is MDHEN and CDR2 is SYDVKM. The CDR3 length is 17 residues.

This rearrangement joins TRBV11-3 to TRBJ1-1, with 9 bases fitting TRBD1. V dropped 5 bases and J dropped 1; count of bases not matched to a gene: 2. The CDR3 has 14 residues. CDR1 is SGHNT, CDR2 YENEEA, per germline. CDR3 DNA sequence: TGTGCCAGCAGCCGGACAGGGGCGAACACTGAAGCTTTCTTT. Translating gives CASSRTGANTEAFF.

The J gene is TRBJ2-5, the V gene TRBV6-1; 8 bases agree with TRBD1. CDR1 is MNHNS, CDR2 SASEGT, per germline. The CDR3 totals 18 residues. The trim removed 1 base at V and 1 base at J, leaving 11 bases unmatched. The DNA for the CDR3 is TGTGCCAGCAGTGAAGACCGGGACAGGTACCCTCGCCAAGAGACCCAGTACTTC. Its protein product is CASSEDRDRYPRQETQYF.

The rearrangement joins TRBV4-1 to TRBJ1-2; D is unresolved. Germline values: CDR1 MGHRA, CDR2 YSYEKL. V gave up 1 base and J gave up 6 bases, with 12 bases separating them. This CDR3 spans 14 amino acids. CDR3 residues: CASSQVPGSNGYTF. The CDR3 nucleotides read TGCGCCAGCAGCCAAGTACCGGGTTCTAATGGCTACACCTTC.

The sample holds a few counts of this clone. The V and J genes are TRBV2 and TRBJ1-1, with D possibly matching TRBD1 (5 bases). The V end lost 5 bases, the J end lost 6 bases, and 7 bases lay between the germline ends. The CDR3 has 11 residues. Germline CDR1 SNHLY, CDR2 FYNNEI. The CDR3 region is CASSWDAEAFF. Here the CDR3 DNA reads TGTGCCAGCAGTTGGGACGCTGAAGCTTTCTTT.

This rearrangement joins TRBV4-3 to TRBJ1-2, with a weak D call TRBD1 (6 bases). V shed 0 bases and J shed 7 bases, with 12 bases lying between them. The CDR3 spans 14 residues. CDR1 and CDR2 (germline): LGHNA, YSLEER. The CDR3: CASSQEVTGAGYTF. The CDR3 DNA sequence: TGCGCCAGCAGCCAAGAGGTGACAGGCGCTGGCTACACCTTC.

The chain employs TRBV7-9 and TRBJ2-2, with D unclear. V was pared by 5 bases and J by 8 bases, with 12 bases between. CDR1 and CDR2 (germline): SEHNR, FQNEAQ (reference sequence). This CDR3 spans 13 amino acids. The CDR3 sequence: CASSPRPGGELFF. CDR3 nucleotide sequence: TGTGCCAGCAGCCCGCGACCTGGGGGGGAGCTGTTTTTT.

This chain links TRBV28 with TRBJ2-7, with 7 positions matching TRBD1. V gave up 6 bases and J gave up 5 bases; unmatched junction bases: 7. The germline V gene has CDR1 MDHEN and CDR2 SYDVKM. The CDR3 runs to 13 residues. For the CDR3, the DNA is TGTGCCAGCAGCCACAGGGGTATACACGAGCAGTACTTC. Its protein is CASSHRGIHEQYF.

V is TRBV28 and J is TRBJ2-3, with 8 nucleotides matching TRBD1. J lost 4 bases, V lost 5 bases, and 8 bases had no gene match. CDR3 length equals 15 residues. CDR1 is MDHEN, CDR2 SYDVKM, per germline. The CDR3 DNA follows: TGTGCCAGCAGTGCCCAGGGGGCAGGAGCAGATACGCAGTATTTT. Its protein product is CASSAQGAGADTQYF.

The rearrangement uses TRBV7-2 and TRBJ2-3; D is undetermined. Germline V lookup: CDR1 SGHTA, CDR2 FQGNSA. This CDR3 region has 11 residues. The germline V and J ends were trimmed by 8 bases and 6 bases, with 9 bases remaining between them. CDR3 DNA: TGTGCCAGCGGATGGCCCGATACGCAGTATTTT. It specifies CASGWPDTQYF.

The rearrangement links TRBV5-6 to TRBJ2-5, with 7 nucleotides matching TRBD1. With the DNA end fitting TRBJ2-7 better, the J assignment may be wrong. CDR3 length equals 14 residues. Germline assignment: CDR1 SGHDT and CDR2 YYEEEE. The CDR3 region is CASSYRGPPYEQYF. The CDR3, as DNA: TGTGCCAGCAGCTACAGGGGCCCTCCCTACGAGCAGTACTTC.

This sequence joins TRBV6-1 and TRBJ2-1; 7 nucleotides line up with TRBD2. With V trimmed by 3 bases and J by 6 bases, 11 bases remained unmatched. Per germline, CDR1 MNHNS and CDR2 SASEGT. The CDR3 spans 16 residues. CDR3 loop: CASSDEGGGPINEQFF. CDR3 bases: TGTGCCAGCAGTGACGAGGGCGGGGGTCCGATCAATGAGCAGTTCTTC.

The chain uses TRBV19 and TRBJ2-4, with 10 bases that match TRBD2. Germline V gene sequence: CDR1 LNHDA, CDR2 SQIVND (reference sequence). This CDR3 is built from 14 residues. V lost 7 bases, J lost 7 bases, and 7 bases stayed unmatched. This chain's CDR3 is CASTSTSGRNIQYF. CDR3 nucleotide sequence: TGTGCCAGTACCTCGACTAGCGGGCGGAACATTCAGTACTTC.

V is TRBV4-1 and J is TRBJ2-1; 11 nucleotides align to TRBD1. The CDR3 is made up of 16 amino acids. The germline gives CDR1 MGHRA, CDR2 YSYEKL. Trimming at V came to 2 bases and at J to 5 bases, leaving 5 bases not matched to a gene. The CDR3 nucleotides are TGCGCCAGCAGCCAAAGGACAGGGGGCCCCGACAATGAGCAGTTCTTC. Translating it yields CASSQRTGGPDNEQFF.

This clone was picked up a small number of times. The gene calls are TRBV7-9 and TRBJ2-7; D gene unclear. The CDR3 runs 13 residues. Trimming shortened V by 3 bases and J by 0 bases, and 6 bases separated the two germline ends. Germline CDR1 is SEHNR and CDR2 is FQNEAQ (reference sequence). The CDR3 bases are TGTGCCAGCAGCTTCCCGAGCTCCTACGAGCAGTACTTC. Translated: CASSFPSSYEQYF.